This T cell receptor (beta chain) comes out of a study of shared clonotypes between healthy human individuals. Germline CDR1 reads SGHRS; CDR2 reads YFSETQ. V was clipped by 0 bases and J by 6 bases, with 12 bases between them. The CDR3 extends over 14 amino acids. In the original analysis: ImmunoSEQ output lacked quality scores and full-length reads, limiting matched filtering. Method: immunoSEQ multiplex PCR; TCRdb's copy keeps in-frame clones and lacks some. That table supplies the V and J calls and clone size; D and trimming were determined from the DNA. The data contain 2 million to 2.5 million clones, more than 90% of them singletons.

The chain uses TRBV5-1 and TRBJ1-2; maybe TRBD1 (5 bases). Sequenced: naive CD4+ T cells sorted from blood. Subset described: CD45RA+ positively selected. The source is a man between 18 and 35 years old in good health. The CDR3 nucleotides are TGCGCCAGCAGCTTGGGGGGGAACACGGATGGCTACACCTTC. Translated: CASSLGGNTDGYTF.